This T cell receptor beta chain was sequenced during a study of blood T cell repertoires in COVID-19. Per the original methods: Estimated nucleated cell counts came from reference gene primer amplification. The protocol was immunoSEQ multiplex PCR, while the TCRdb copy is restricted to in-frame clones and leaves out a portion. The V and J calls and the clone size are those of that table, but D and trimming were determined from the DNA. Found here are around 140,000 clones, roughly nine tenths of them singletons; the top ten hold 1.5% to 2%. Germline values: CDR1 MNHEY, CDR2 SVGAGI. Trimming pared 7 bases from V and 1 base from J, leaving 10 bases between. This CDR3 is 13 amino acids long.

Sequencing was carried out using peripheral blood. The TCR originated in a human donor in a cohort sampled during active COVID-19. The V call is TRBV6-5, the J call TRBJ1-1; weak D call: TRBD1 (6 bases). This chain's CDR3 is CASTIGGNTEAFF. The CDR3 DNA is TGTGCCAGCACAATAGGGGGGAACACTGAAGCTTTCTTT.